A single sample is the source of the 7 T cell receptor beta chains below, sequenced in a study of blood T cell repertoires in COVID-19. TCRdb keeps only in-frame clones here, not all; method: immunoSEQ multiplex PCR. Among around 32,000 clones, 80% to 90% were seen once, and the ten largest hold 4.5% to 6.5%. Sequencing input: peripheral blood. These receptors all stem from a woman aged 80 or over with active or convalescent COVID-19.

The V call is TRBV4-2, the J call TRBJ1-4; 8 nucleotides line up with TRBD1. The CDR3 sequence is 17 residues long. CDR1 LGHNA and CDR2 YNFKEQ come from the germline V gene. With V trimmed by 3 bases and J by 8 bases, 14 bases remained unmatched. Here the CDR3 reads CASSQGHGQGLREKLFF. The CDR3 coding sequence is TGTGCCAGCAGCCAGGGGCACGGACAGGGTTTAAGGGAAAAACTGTTTTTT.

This CDR3 is CASIGQGPYEQYF. CDR3 nucleotide sequence: TGTGCCAGCATAGGACAGGGGCCCTACGAGCAGTACTTC. This rearrangement joins TRBV6-5 to TRBJ2-7; 9 bases match TRBD1. The CDR3 runs 13 residues. Losses at the gene ends were 7 bases for V and 2 bases for J; bases not matched to a gene: 3. CDR1 and CDR2 from the germline V gene are MNHEY and SVGAGI.

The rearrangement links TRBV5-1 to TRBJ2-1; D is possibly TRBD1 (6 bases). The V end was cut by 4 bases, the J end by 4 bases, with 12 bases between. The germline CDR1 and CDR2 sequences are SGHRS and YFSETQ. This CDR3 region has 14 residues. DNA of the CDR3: TGCGCCAGCAGCCCAGAGACAGGATACAATGAGCAGTTCTTC. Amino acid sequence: CASSPETGYNEQFF.

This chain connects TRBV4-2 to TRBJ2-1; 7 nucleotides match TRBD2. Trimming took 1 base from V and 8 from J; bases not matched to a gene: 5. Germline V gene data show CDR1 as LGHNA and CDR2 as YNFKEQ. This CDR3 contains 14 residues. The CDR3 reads CASSQGISGYEQFF. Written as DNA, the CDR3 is TGTGCCAGCAGCCAAGGGATTAGCGGGTATGAGCAGTTCTTC.

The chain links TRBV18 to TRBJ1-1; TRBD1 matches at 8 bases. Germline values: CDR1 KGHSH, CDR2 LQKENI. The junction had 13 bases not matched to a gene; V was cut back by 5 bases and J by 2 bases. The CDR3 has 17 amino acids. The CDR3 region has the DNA TGTGCCAGCTCAACCTTCCAGGGGGCACTCGGAAACACTGAAGCTTTCTTT. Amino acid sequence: CASSTFQGALGNTEAFF.

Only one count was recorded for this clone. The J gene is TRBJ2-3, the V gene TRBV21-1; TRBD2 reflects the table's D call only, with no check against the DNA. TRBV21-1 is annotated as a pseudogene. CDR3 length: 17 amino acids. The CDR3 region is CASSTHPSGGAPDTQYF. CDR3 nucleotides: TGTGCCAGCAGCACGCACCCTAGCGGGGGGGCCCCAGATACGCAGTATTTT.

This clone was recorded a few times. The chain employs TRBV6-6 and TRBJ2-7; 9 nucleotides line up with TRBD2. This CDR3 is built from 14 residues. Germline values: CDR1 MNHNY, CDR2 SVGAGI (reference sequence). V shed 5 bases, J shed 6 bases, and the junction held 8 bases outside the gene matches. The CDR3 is CASSTPGTSSEQYF. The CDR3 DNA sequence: TGTGCCAGCAGTACTCCCGGGACTAGCTCCGAGCAGTACTTC.